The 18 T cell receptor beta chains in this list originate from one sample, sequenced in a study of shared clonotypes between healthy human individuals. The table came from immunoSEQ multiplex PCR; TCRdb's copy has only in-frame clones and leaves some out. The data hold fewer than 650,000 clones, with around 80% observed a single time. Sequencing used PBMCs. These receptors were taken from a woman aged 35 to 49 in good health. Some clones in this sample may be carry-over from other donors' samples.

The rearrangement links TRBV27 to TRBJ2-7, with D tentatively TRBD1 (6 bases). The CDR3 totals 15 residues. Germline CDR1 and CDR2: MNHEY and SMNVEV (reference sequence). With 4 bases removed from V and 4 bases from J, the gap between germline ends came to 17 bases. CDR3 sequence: CASSSRGQWRYEQYF. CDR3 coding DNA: TGTGCCAGCAGTTCCCGAGGACAGTGGAGATACGAGCAGTACTTC.

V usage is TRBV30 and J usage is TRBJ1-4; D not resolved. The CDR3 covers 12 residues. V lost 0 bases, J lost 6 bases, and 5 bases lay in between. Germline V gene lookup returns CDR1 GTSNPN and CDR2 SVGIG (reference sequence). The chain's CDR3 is CAWSVPYEKLFF. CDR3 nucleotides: TGTGCCTGGAGTGTCCCATATGAAAAACTGTTTTTT.

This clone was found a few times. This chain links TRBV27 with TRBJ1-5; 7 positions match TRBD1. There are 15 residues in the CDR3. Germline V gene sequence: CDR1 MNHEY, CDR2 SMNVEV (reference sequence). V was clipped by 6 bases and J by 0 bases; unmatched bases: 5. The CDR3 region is CASSHQGDSNQPQHF. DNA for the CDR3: TGTGCCAGCAGCCATCAGGGGGATAGCAATCAGCCCCAGCATTTT.

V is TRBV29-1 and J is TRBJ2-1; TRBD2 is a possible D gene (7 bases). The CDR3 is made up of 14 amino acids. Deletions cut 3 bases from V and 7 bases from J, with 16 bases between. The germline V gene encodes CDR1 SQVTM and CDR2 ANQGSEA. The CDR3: CSVEGGRIWNEQFF. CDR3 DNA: TGCAGCGTTGAGGGGGGGCGAATTTGGAATGAGCAGTTCTTC.

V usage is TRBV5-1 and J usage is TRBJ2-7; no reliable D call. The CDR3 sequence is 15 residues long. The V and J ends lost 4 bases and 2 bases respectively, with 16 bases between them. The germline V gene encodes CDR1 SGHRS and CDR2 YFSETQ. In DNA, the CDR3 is TGCGCCAGCAGCCCTAAGGAACTTTTCCCCTACGAGCAGTACTTC. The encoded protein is CASSPKELFPYEQYF.

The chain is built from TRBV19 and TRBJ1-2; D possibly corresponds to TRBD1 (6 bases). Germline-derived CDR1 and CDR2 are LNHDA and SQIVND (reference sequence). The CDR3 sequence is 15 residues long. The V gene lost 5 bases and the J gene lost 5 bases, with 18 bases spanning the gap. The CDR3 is CASSFGGSRSYGYTF. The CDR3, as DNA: TGTGCCAGTAGTTTTGGGGGCTCCCGATCATATGGCTACACCTTC.

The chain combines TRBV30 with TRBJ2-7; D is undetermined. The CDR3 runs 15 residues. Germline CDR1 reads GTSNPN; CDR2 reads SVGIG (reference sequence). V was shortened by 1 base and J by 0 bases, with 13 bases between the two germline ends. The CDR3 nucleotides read TGTGCCTGGAGTGCAATACAATTAAGCTCCTACGAGCAGTACTTC. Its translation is CAWSAIQLSSYEQYF.

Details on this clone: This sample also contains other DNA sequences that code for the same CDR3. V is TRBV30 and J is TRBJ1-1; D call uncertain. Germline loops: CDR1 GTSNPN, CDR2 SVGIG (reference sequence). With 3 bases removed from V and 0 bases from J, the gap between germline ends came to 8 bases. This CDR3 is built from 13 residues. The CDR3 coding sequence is TGTGCCTGGAGCGGAGCCTTGAACACTGAAGCTTTCTTT. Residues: CAWSGALNTEAFF.

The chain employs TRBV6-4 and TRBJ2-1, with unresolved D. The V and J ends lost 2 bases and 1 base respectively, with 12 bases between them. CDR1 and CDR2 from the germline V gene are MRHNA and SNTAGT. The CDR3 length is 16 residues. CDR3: CASSDGARSSYNEQFF. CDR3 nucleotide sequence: TGTGCCAGCAGTGACGGAGCGCGGTCATCCTACAATGAGCAGTTCTTC.

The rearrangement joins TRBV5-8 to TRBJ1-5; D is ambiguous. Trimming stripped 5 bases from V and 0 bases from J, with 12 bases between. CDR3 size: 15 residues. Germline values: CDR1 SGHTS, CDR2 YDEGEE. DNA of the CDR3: TGTGCCAGCAGTAGCAGAGTGAATAGCAATCAGCCCCAGCATTTT. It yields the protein CASSSRVNSNQPQHF.

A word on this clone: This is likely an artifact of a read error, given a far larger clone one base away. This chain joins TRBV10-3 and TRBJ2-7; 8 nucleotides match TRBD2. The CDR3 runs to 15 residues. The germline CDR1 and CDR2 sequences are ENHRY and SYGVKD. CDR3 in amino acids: CAISDTSGNSHEQYF. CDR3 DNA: TGTGCCATCAGTGACACTAGCGGAAACTCCCACGAGCAGTACTTC.

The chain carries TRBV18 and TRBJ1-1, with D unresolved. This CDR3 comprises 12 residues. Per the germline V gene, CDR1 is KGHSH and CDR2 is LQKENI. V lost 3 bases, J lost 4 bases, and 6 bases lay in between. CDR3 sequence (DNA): TGTGCCAGCTCACCCGAGGGCACTGAAGCTTTCTTT. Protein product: CASSPEGTEAFF.

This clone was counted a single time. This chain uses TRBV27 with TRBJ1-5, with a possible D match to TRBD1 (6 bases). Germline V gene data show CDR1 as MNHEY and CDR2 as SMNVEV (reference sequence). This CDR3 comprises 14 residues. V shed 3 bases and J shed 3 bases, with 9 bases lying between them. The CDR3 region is CASSFNRANQPQHF. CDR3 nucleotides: TGTGCCAGCAGTTTTAACAGGGCCAATCAGCCCCAGCATTTT.

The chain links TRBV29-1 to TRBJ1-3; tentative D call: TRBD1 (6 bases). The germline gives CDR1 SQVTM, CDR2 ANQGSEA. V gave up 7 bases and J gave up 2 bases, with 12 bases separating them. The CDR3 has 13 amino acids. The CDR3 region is CSARTETGNTIYF. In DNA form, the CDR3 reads TGCAGCGCCAGGACAGAAACTGGAAACACCATATATTTT.

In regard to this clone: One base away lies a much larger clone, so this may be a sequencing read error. The DNA of the CDR3 is TGTGCCAGCAGTTGCAGAAGCTACGAGCAGTACTTC. Its protein is CASSCRSYEQYF. The V and J genes are TRBV25-1 and TRBJ2-7, with D hard to call. The CDR3 contains 12 residues. CDR1 is MGHDK and CDR2 is SYGVNS in the germline V gene. V lost 5 bases to trimming and J lost 3 bases, with 8 bases between them.

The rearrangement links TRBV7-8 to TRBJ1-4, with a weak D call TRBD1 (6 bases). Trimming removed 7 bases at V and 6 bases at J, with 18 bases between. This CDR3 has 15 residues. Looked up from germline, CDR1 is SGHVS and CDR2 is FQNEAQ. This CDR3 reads CASTVWGGLDEKLFF. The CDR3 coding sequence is TGTGCCAGCACAGTCTGGGGGGGGCTTGATGAAAAACTGTTTTTT.

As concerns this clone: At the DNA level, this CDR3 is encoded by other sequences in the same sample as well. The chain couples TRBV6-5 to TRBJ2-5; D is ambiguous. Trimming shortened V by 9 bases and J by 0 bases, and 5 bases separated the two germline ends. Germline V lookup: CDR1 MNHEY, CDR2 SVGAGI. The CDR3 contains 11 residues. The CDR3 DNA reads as TGTGCCAGTAGCTACCAAGAGACCCAGTACTTC. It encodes CASSYQETQYF.

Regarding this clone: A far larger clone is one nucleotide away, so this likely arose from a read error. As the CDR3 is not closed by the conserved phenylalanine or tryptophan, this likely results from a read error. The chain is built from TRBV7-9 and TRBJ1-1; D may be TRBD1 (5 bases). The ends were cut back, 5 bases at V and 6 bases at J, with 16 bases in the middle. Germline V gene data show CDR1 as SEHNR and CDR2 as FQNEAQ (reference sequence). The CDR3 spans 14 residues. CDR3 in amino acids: CASSESGQGAEAFS. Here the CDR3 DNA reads TGTGCCAGCAGCGAATCCGGGCAGGGCGCTGAAGCTTTCTCT.